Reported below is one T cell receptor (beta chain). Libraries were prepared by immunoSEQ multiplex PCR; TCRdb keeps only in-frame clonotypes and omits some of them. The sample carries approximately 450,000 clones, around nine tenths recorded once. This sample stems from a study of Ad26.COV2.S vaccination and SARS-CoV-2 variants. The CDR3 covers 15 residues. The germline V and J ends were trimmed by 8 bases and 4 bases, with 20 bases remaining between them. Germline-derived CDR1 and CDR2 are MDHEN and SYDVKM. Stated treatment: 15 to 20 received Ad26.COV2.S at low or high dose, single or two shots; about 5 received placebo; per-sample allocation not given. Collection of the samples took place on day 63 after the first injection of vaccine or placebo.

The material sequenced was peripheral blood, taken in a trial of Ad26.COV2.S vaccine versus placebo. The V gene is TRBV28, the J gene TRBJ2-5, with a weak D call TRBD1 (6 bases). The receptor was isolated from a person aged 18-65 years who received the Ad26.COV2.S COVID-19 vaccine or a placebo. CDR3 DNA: TGTGCCAGCGCTAGCCCCAGGGGCAAAACAGAGACCCAGTACTTC. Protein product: CASASPRGKTETQYF.